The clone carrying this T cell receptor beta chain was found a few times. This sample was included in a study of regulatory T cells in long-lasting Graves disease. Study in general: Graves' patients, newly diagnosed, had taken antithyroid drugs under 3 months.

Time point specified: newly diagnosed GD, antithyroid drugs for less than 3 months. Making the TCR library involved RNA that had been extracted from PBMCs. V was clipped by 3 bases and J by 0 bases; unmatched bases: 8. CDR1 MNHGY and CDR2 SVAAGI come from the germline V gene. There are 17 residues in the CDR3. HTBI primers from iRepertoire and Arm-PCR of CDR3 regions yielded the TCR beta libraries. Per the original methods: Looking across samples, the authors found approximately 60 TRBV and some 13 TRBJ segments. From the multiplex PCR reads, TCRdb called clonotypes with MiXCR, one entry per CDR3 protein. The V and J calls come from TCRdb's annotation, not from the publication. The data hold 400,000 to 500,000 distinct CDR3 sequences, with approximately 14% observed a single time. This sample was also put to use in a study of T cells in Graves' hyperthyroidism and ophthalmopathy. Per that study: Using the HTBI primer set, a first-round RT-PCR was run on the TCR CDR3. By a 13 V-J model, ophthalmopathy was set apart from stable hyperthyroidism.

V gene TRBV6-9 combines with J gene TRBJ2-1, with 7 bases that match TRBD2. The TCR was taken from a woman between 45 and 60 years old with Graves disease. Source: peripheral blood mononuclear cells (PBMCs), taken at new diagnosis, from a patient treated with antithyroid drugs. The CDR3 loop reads CASSYSGRTSSYNEQFF. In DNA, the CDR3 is TGTGCCAGCAGTTACTCAGGGAGGACTAGCTCCTACAATGAGCAGTTCTTC.